A selection of T cell receptor beta chains follows, all from one sample in a study of cytomegalovirus exposure and HLA in healthy donors. The assay was immunoSEQ multiplex PCR, and TCRdb's table has in-frame clones only and misses some. This table has about 130,000 clones, less than 85% appearing once. Material for sequencing was PBMCs. The receptors here all came from a man younger than 30 in good health and CMV-seropositive. CDR3s leave out the opening cysteine and the closing phenylalanine or tryptophan. Each record gives: V gene, CDR3 protein.

>TRBV6-1
ASSVAGNSYEQY
>TRBV10-2
ASRLTSGGYNEQF
>TRBV5-1
ASSLALNEYSFTYEQY
>TRBV28
ASSSLGDGYT
>TRBV13
ASRDSGGVQETQY
>TRBV21-1
ASSIPTRDRGSPLH
>TRBV4-2
ASSQDPSGGYNEQF
>TRBV5-1
ASSLARGEKEKLF
>TRBV2
ASSESSGGYEQY
>TRBV7-6
ASSLGLAGDNEQF
>TRBV6-4
ASSEDTYNEQF
>TRBV5-1
ASSKGTGGITEAF
>TRBV5-1
ASSLGVGTAQPQH
>TRBV7-2
ASSFQGATDTQY
>TRBV6-1
ASSERDTRIYGYT
>TRBV5-6
ASSPGQGNYGYT